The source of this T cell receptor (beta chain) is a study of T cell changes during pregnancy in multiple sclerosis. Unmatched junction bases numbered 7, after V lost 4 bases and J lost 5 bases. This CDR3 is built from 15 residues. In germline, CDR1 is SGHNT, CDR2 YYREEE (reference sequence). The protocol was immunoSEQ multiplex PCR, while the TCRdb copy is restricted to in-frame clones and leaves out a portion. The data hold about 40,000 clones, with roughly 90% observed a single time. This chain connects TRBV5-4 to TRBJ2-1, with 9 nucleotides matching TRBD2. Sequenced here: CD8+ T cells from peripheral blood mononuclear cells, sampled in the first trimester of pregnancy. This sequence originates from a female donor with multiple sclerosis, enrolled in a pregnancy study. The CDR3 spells CASSLPGLADNEQFF. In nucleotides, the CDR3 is TGTGCCAGCAGCCTTCCGGGACTAGCCGACAATGAGCAGTTCTTC.